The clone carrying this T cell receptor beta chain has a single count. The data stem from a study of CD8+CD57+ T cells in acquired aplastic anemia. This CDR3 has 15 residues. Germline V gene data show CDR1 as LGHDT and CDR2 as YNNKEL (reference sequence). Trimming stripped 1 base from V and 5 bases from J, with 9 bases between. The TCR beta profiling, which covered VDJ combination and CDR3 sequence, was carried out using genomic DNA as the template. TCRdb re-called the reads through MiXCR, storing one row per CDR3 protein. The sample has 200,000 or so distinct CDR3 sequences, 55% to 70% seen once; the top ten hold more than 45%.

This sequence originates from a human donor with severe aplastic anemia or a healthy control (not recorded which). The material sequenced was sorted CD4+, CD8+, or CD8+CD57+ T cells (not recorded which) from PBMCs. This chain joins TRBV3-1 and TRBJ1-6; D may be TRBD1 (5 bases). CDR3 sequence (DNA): TGTGCCAGCAGCCAAGGAGGGGTAGATAATTCACCCCTCCACTTT. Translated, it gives CASSQGGVDNSPLHF. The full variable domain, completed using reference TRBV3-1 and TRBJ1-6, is DTAVSQTPKYLVTQMGNDKSIKCEQNLGHDTMYWYKQDSKKFLKIMFSYNNKELIINETVPNRFSPKSPDKAHLNLHINSLELGDSAVYFCASSQGGVDNSPLHFGNGTRLTVT.